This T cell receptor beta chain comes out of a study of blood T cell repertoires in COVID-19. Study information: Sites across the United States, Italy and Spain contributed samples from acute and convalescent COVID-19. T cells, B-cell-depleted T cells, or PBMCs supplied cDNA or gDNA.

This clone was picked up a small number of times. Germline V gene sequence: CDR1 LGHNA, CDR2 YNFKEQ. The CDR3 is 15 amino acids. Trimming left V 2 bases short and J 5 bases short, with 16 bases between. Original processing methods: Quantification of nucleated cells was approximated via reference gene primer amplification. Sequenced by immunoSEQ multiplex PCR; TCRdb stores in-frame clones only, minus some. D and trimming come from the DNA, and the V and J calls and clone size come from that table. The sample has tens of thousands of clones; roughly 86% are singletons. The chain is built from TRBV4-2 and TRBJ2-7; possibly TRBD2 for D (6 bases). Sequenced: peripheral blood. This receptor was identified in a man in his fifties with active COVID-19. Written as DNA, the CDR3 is TGTGCCAGCAGCCAACAAGGGACTCCGAGGAACGAGCAGTACTTC. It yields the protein CASSQQGTPRNEQYF.